These 18 T cell receptor beta chains came from one sample sequenced in a study of radiation and T cells in renal cell carcinoma. Profiling relied on immunoSEQ multiplex PCR, and the TCRdb table lists in-frame clones only, not all of them. The repertoire holds around 100,000 clones, with around 80% as singletons. Time point in this sample: blood 4 weeks post-SBRT, at nephrectomy. Treatment here: 15 Gy SBRT to primary tumor, nephrectomy 4 weeks later. Material: blood, obtained from a patient whose treatment included radiotherapy and nephrectomy. These receptors were taken from a man in his sixties with renal cell carcinoma.

The CDR3 is CASSYGGSQGYGYTF. The CDR3 bases are TGTGCCAGCAGTTACGGGGGGTCACAGGGCTATGGCTACACCTTC. The chain carries TRBV27 and TRBJ1-2, with D perhaps TRBD1 (6 bases). The germline V and J ends were trimmed by 4 bases and 4 bases, with 16 bases remaining between them. CDR3 size: 15 residues. CDR1 and CDR2 (germline): MNHEY, SMNVEV (reference sequence).

The rearrangement uses TRBV7-9 and TRBJ2-1; 12 bases agree with TRBD2. The J segment lost 6 bases and the V segment lost 5 bases, leaving 8 bases of the junction unmatched. From germline, CDR1 is SEHNR and CDR2 FQNEAQ (reference sequence). The CDR3 has 16 residues. CDR3 region: CASSPRTSGAANEQFF. CDR3 coding DNA: TGTGCCAGCAGCCCGCGGACTAGCGGGGCCGCCAATGAGCAGTTCTTC.

This clone was observed once. The chain is built from TRBV5-1 and TRBJ2-7; unclear D gene. Trimming pared 0 bases from V and 0 bases from J, leaving 10 bases between. Germline loops: CDR1 SGHRS, CDR2 YFSETQ. The CDR3 runs to 15 residues. For the CDR3, the DNA is TGCGCCAGCAGCTTGGGGCTTAGGGACTCCTACGAGCAGTACTTC. Translating it yields CASSLGLRDSYEQYF.

This clone was recorded once. The chain has TRBV6-1 and TRBJ2-1; 10 bases are a match to TRBD2. The CDR3 contains 17 residues. Germline V gene lookup returns CDR1 MNHNS and CDR2 SASEGT. J was trimmed by 7 bases and V by 1 base; bases with no gene match: 10. This CDR3 reads CASSEDSLAGVRNEQFF. The CDR3 bases are TGTGCCAGCAGTGAAGACAGCCTAGCGGGAGTCAGGAATGAGCAGTTCTTC.

The V call is TRBV4-1, the J call TRBJ2-1; 7 bases fit TRBD2. The CDR3 covers 18 residues. V shed 2 bases and J 3 bases; nucleotides not matched to a gene: 13. Germline CDR1 reads MGHRA; CDR2 reads YSYEKL. In DNA, the CDR3 is TGCGCCAGCAGCCAAAGTCCCCTTAAGCGGGATAGCTACAATGAGCAGTTCTTC. Its translation is CASSQSPLKRDSYNEQFF.

This chain uses TRBV21-1 with TRBJ1-1; the table's D call, TRBD1, was not checked against the DNA. TRBV21-1 is given as a pseudogene. The CDR3 sequence is 17 residues long. This CDR3 reads CASSKAAGTGGYTEAFF. The CDR3 DNA is TGTGCCAGCAGCAAAGCGGCCGGTACAGGGGGCTACACTGAAGCTTTCTTT.

This clone was observed once. The chain uses TRBV29-1 and TRBJ1-3; D is unresolved. Between the trimmed V and J ends, which lost 7 bases and 1 base, there was a span of 11 bases. Germline-derived CDR1 and CDR2 are SQVTM and ANQGSEA. The CDR3 has 13 residues. DNA for the CDR3: TGCAGCGCCCGGGGAGGTTCTGGAAACACCATATATTTT. Its protein is CSARGGSGNTIYF.

V and J are TRBV2 and TRBJ2-3; 10 bases align to TRBD2. V lost 1 base and J lost 6; bases outside the gene matches: 10. The CDR3 length is 17 residues. Germline V gene sequence: CDR1 SNHLY, CDR2 FYNNEI. This CDR3 reads CASSEVWVAGGGDTQYF. Here the CDR3 DNA reads TGTGCCAGCAGTGAAGTATGGGTAGCGGGAGGAGGGGATACGCAGTATTTT.

The chain employs TRBV11-2 and TRBJ2-2, with 7 bases matching TRBD1. Unmatched junction bases numbered 13, after V lost 1 base and J lost 2 bases. The CDR3 runs to 19 residues. CDR1 and CDR2 from the germline V gene are SGHAT and FQNNGV. The CDR3 nucleotides are TGTGCCAGCAGCTTAGTACGACTCAGGGGGTGGTCAAACACCGGGGAGCTGTTTTTT. Residues: CASSLVRLRGWSNTGELFF.

This clone has only a few counts. The V and J genes are TRBV28 and TRBJ2-7; D remains unclear. V was cut by 2 bases and J by 2 bases, with 7 bases left in between. This CDR3 has 13 residues. Per germline, CDR1 MDHEN and CDR2 SYDVKM. As DNA, the CDR3 is TGTGCCAGCAGTTTAGGGAACGCCTACGAGCAGTACTTC. This encodes CASSLGNAYEQYF.

V gene TRBV6-5 combines with J gene TRBJ2-3, with D perhaps matching TRBD1 (6 bases). The germline CDR1 and CDR2 sequences are MNHEY and SVGAGI. The length of the CDR3 is 13 residues. With 6 bases removed from V and 7 bases from J, the gap between germline ends came to 14 bases. The CDR3 here is CASRDSGAHTQYF. In nucleotides, the CDR3 is TGTGCCAGCAGGGACAGCGGTGCACATACGCAGTATTTT.

This sequence joins TRBV6-1 and TRBJ2-3; 10 positions match TRBD1. Losses at the gene ends were 8 bases for V and 4 bases for J; bases not matched to a gene: 6. The germline V gene encodes CDR1 MNHNS and CDR2 SASEGT. The CDR3 length is 14 residues. The CDR3 protein is CASHDRGRADTQYF. In DNA, the CDR3 is TGTGCCAGCCATGACAGGGGGCGAGCAGATACGCAGTATTTT.

The gene calls are TRBV28 and TRBJ2-3, with D possibly being TRBD2 (5 bases). Germline lookup yields CDR1 MDHEN and CDR2 SYDVKM. CDR3 size: 14 residues. The V end lost 3 bases, the J end lost 8 bases, and 15 bases lay between the germline ends. Here the CDR3 reads CASSFELVYSTQYF. In DNA, the CDR3 is TGTGCCAGCAGTTTTGAACTAGTTTACAGTACGCAGTATTTT.

The chain carries TRBV10-2 and TRBJ1-2, with D possibly being TRBD1 (6 bases). Per the germline V gene, CDR1 is WSHSY and CDR2 is SAAADI. The CDR3 loop spans 17 amino acids. The V end lost 3 bases, the J end lost 7 bases, and 24 bases lay between the germline ends. CDR3 sequence reads: CASSETGSGQPAFGYTF. CDR3 in DNA: TGCGCCAGCAGTGAAACAGGGAGTGGACAACCAGCTTTTGGCTACACCTTC.

The chain couples TRBV5-1 to TRBJ2-5, with D perhaps matching TRBD1 (6 bases). The end of the DNA is better explained by TRBJ2-7, so the J call may be wrong. Per the germline V gene, CDR1 is SGHRS and CDR2 is YFSETQ. The CDR3 contains 15 residues. The CDR3 bases are TGCGCCAGCAGCTTGGTAACAGGGAAGTCCTACGAGCAGTACTTC. Translating gives CASSLVTGKSYEQYF.

The chain couples TRBV19 to TRBJ2-7; no definite D call. Trimming removed 5 bases from V and 2 bases from J, with 10 bases in between. Germline V gene lookup returns CDR1 LNHDA and CDR2 SQIVND (reference sequence). This CDR3 has 13 amino acids. The DNA of the CDR3 is TGTGCCAGTAGTCCGCAGGCGACCTACGAGCAGTACTTC. This encodes CASSPQATYEQYF.

The chain uses TRBV19 and TRBJ2-7; no clear D gene. V lost 5 bases, J lost 2 bases, and 10 bases lay in between. The germline V gene has CDR1 LNHDA and CDR2 SQIVND (reference sequence). This CDR3 region has 13 residues. The CDR3 coding sequence is TGTGCCAGTAGTCCCCGGAAAACCTACGAGCAGTACTTC. It is translated as CASSPRKTYEQYF.

The genes are TRBV2 and TRBJ2-1, with TRBD1 matching 9 bases. The germline CDR1 and CDR2 sequences are SNHLY and FYNNEI. V was pared by 0 bases and J by 3 bases, with 6 bases of the junction left unmatched. This CDR3 has 17 residues. Written as DNA, the CDR3 is TGTGCCAGCAGTGAAGCCCCCGGGACAGGGTTCTACAATGAGCAGTTCTTC. Translation gives CASSEAPGTGFYNEQFF.